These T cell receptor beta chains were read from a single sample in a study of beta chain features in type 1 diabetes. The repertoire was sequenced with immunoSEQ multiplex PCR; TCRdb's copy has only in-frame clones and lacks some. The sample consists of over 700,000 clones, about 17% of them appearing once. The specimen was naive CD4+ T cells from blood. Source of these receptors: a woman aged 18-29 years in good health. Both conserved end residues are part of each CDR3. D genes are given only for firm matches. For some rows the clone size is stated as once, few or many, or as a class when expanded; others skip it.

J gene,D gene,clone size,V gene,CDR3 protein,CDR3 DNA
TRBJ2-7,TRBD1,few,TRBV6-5,CASSRTGTGLEQYF,TGTGCCAGCAGTCGGACCGGGACAGGCCTCGAGCAGTACTTC
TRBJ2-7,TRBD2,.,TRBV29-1,CSVEGGLGTGGSYEQYF,TGCAGCGTTGAAGGCGGGTTGGGGACGGGAGGTAGCTACGAGCAGTACTTC
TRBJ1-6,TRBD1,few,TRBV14,CASSRDRGLPLHF,TGTGCCAGCAGCCGGGACAGGGGGCTTCCCCTCCACTTT
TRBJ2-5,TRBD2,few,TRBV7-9,CASSLALAGEETQYF,TGTGCCAGCAGCTTAGCACTAGCGGGCGAAGAGACCCAGTACTTC
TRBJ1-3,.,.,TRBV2,CASRDWPRSGNTIYF,TGTGCCAGCAGGGATTGGCCCCGCTCTGGAAACACCATATATTTT
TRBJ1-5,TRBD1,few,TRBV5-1,CASSLRPGQGLPTSNQPQHF,TGCGCCAGCAGCTTACGGCCGGGACAGGGTTTACCAACTAGCAATCAGCCCCAGCATTTT
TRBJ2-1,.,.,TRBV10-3,CAISESPGASSYNEQFF,TGTGCCATCAGTGAGTCTCCGGGGGCGAGCTCCTACAATGAGCAGTTCTTC
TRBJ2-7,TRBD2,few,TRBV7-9,CASSSTSGSPYEQYF,TGTGCCAGCAGCTCGACTAGCGGGAGTCCCTACGAGCAGTACTTC
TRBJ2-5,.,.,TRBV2,CASSGFWTRDMETQYF,TGTGCCAGCAGTGGTTTTTGGACAAGGGATATGGAGACCCAGTACTTC
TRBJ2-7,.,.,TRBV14,CASSQESSGRSYEQYF,TGTGCCAGCAGCCAAGAGTCCTCGGGCAGGAGCTACGAGCAGTACTTC
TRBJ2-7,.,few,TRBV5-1,CASSLVQPPYEQYF,TGCGCCAGCAGCTTGGTGCAGCCCCCCTACGAGCAGTACTTC
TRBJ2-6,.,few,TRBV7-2,CASSFGVSGANVLTF,TGTGCCAGCAGCTTCGGGGTGTCTGGGGCCAACGTCCTGACTTTC
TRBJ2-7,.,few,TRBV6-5,CASSYGGTSYEQYF,TGTGCCAGCAGTTACGGCGGGACCTCCTACGAGCAGTACTTC
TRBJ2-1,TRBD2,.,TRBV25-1,CASSGLAGGVYNEQFF,TGTGCCAGCAGTGGTCTAGCGGGAGGGGTCTACAATGAGCAGTTCTTC
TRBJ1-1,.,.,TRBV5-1,CASSPDTSMNTEAFF,TGCGCCAGCAGCCCGGACACATCTATGAACACTGAAGCTTTCTTT
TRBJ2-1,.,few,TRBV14,CASSPRTDGEQFF,TGTGCCAGCAGCCCGCGGACAGATGGGGAGCAGTTCTTC
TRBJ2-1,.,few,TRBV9,CASSVGQGSYNEQFF,TGTGCCAGCAGCGTAGGCCAGGGCTCCTACAATGAGCAGTTCTTC
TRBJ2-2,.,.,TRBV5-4,CASSPIGAGELFF,TGTGCCAGCAGCCCCATAGGTGCCGGGGAGCTGTTTTTT
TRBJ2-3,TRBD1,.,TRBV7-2,CASSATGGGTDTQYF,TGTGCCAGCAGCGCAACAGGGGGCGGCACAGATACGCAGTATTTT
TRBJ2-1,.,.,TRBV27,CASRDDNEQFF,TGTGCCAGCAGGGATGACAATGAGCAGTTCTTC
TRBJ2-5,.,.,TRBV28,CASRGLREGDKTQYF,TGTGCCAGCAGGGGGTTACGGGAAGGGGATAAGACCCAGTACTTC
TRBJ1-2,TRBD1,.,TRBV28,CASSFGRGRTYGYTF,TGTGCCAGCAGTTTCGGCAGGGGGCGCACCTATGGCTACACCTTC
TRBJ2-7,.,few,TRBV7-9,CASSLVSEQYF,TGTGCCAGCAGCTTAGTTAGCGAGCAGTACTTC
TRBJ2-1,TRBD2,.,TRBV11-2,CATHVSGSGTMVQFF,TGTGCCACACATGTTAGCGGGAGTGGTACAATGGTGCAGTTCTTC
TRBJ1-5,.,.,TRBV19,CASSSGVFNQPQHF,TGTGCCAGTAGCTCAGGGGTTTTCAATCAGCCCCAGCATTTT
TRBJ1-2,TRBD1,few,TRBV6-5,CASSYSLDRPRGGYTF,TGTGCCAGCAGTTACTCGCTGGACAGGCCAAGGGGTGGCTACACCTTC
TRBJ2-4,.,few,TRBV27,CASSLWGSDIQYF,TGTGCCAGCAGTTTATGGGGGAGTGACATTCAGTACTTC
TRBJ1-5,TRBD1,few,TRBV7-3,CASSFVRGPSNQPQHF,TGTGCCAGCAGCTTCGTCAGGGGGCCTTCTAATCAGCCCCAGCATTTT
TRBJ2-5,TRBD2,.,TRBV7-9,CASSWRGKETQYF,TGTGCCAGCTCTTGGCGGGGGAAAGAGACCCAGTACTTC
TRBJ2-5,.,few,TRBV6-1,CASSEAQAWARRTQYF,TGTGCCAGCAGTGAAGCGCAAGCGTGGGCCCGTCGGACCCAGTACTTC
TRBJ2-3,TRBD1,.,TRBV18,CASSRGQGHTDTQYF,TGTGCCAGCTCTCGGGGACAGGGCCACACAGATACGCAGTATTTT
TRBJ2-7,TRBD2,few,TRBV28,CASSSGTPSSYEQYF,TGTGCCAGCAGTAGCGGGACTCCCAGCTCCTACGAGCAGTACTTC
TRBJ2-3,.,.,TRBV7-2,CASSLARGSTDTQYF,TGTGCCAGCAGCTTAGCCCGCGGATCCACAGATACGCAGTATTTT
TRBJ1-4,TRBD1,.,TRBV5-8,CASSPQTGAVLNEKLFF,TGTGCCAGCAGCCCTCAGACAGGGGCGGTACTTAATGAAAAACTGTTTTTT
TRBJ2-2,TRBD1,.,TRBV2,CASTEVGTGLGGELFF,TGTGCCAGCACCGAAGTCGGGACAGGGTTAGGCGGGGAGCTGTTTTTT
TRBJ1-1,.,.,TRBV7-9,CASSLGVGFTEAFF,TGTGCCAGCAGCTTAGGAGTAGGGTTCACTGAAGCTTTCTTT
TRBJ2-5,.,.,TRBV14,CASSKRRRLQETQYF,TGTGCCAGCAGCAAACGGAGACGTCTCCAAGAGACCCAGTACTTC
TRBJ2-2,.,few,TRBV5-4,CASSLAPAGGDTGELFF,TGTGCCAGCAGCTTGGCCCCTGCAGGGGGGGACACCGGGGAGCTGTTTTTT
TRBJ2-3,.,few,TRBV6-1,CASSETPPGVTDTQYF,TGTGCCAGCAGTGAAACCCCGCCAGGGGTCACAGATACGCAGTATTTT
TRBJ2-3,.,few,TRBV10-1,CASSESGVAGEDTQYF,TGCGCCAGCAGTGAGTCGGGGGTGGCAGGGGAGGATACGCAGTATTTT
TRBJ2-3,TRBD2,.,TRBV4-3,CASSQEGAGVTDTQYF,TGCGCCAGCAGCCAAGAAGGGGCGGGAGTGACAGATACGCAGTATTTT